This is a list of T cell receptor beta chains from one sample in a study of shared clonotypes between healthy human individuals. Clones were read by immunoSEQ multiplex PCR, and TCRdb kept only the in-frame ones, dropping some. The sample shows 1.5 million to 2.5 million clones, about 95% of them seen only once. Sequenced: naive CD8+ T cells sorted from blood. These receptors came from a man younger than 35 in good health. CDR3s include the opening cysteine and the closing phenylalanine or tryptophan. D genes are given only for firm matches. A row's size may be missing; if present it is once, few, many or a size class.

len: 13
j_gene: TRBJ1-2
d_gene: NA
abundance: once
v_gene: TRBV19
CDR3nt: TGTGCCACCGCCGGACGGGAGGGCTATGGCTACACCTTC
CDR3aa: CATAGREGYGYTF

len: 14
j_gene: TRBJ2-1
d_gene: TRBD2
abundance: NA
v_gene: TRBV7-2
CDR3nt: TGTGCCAGCAGCTATCCGGGACTAGCCAATGAGCAGTTCTTC
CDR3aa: CASSYPGLANEQFF

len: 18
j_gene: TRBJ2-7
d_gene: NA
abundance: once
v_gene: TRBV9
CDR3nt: TGTGCCAGCAGCGTAAGCCCGGGGGGCGGCAGGGGGCCCTACGAGCAGTACTTC
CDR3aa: CASSVSPGGGRGPYEQYF

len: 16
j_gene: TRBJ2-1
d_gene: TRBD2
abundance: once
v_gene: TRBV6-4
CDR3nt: TGTGCCAGCAGTGTTAGTAGCGGGGGCTCCTACAATGAGCAGTTCTTC
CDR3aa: CASSVSSGGSYNEQFF

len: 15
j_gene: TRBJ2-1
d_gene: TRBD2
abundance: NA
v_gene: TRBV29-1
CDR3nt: TGCAGCGTTGAACTAGCGGGGGGGGCCTACAATGAGCAGTTCTTC
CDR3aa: CSVELAGGAYNEQFF

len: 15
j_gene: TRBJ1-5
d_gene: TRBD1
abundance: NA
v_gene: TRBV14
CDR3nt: TGTGCCAGCAGCCCCGGGACAGGGGGCGATCAGCCCCAGCATTTT
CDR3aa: CASSPGTGGDQPQHF

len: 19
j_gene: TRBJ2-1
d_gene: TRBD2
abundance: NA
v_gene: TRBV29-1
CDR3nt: TGCAGCGTTGAAGGGGGGACTAGCGGGAGGGCCAAATCGTACAATGAGCAGTTCTTC
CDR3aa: CSVEGGTSGRAKSYNEQFF

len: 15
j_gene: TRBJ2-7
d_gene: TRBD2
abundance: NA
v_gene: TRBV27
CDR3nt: TGTGCCAGCAAAGCGGGACTAGCGGACTCCTACGAGCAGTACTTC
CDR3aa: CASKAGLADSYEQYF

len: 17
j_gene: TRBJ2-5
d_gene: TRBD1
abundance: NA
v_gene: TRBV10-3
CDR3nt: TGTGCCAGCAGTGAAATAGTGGCAGGGGGCGCAGGGGAGACCCAGTACTTC
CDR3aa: CASSEIVAGGAGETQYF

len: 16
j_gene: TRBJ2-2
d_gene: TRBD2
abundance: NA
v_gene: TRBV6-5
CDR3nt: TGTGCCAGCAGTTGGAGCGGGGGCGGGGACACCGGGGAGCTGTTTTTT
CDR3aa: CASSWSGGGDTGELFF

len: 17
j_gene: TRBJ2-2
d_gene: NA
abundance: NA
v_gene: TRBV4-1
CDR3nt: TGCGCCAGCAGCCAAGATCGATCAGGTGCGAACACCGGGGAGCTGTTTTTT
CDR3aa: CASSQDRSGANTGELFF

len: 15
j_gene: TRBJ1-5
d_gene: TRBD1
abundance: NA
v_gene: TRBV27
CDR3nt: TGTGCCAGCAGTTTAGGGCAGGGGGCCGATCAGCCCCAGCATTTT
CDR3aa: CASSLGQGADQPQHF

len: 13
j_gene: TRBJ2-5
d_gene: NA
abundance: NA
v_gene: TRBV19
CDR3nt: TGTGCCAGTAGTGTAGACAGAGAAGAGACCCAGTACTTC
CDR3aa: CASSVDREETQYF

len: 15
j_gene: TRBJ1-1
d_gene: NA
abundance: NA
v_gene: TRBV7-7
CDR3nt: TGTGCTAGCAGCTTGCAGGGGCGGAAAAACACTGAAGCTTTCTTT
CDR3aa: CASSLQGRKNTEAFF

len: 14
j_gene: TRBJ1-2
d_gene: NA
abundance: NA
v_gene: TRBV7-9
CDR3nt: TGTGCCAGCAGCTTAGCAAGGGAAAACTATGGCTACACCTTC
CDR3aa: CASSLARENYGYTF

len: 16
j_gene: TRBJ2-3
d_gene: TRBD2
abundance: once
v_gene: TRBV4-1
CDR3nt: TGCGCCAGCAGCCAAGTGACTAGCGGGGCCACAGATACGCAGTATTTT
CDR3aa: CASSQVTSGATDTQYF

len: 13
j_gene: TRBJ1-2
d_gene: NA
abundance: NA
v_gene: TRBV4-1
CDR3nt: TGCGCCAGCAGCCAAACATCAAACTATGGCTACACCTTC
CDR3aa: CASSQTSNYGYTF

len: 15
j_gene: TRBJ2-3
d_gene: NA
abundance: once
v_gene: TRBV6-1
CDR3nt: TGTGCCAGCAGTGATACAGGTTTGAGCACAGATACGCAGTATTTT
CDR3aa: CASSDTGLSTDTQYF

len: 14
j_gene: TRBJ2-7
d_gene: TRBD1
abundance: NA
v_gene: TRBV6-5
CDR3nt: TGTGCCAGCGGATCCGGGACAGGGGCCTACGAGCAGTACTTC
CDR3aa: CASGSGTGAYEQYF

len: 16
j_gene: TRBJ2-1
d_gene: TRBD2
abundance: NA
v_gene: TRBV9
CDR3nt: TGTGCCAGCAGCGAAAGCGGGGGGGCGGCCTACAATGAGCAGTTCTTC
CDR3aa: CASSESGGAAYNEQFF

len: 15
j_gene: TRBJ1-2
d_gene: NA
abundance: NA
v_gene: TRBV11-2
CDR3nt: TGTGCCAGCAGCTCCCCTCTGAGAGAGAGGTATGGCTACACCTTC
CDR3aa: CASSSPLRERYGYTF

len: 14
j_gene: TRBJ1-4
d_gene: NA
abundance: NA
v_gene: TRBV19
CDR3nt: TGTGCCAGTGGGGGGTATGAGGCTAATGAAAAACTGTTTTTT
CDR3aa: CASGGYEANEKLFF

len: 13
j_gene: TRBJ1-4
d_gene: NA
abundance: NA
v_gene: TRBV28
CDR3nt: TGTGCCAGCAGTGGCAGGGAGAATGAAAAACTGTTTTTT
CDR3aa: CASSGRENEKLFF

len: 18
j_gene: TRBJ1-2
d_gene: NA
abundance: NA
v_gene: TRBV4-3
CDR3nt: TGCGCCAGCAGCGAAGAGGGACCTGGGGCTGAAGCTAACTATGGCTACACCTTC
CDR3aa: CASSEEGPGAEANYGYTF